Listed here are 32 T cell receptor beta chains from one sample, sequenced in a study of T-cell reconstitution after alpha-beta-depleted transplantation in children. Molecular barcoding with unique molecular identifiers was used for the TCRbeta library. TCRdb ran MiXCR on the PCR reads and lists one entry per CDR3 protein. The table includes 440,000 or so distinct CDR3 sequences, 43% detected once. The sample was PBMCs, taken before TCRalphabeta/CD19-depleted stem cell transplant. Receptors were obtained from a girl between 2 and 10 years old with aplastic anemia, due to receive a stem cell transplant.

The chain has TRBV20-1 and TRBJ2-7, with TRBD1 matching 9 bases. This CDR3 region has 15 residues. Germline CDR1 and CDR2: DFQATT and SNEGSKA (reference sequence). The V and J ends lost 5 bases and 3 bases, in that order; junction bases with no gene match: 11. The CDR3 sequence: CSAFLPGQGSYEQYF. The CDR3 coding sequence is TGCAGTGCTTTCCTTCCGGGACAGGGTAGCTACGAGCAGTACTTC.

This clonotype was seen more than once but under ten times. This chain uses TRBV20-1 with TRBJ2-7; tentatively, D is TRBD2 (6 bases). V was shortened by 6 bases and J by 2 bases, with 11 bases between the two germline ends. Germline CDR1 reads DFQATT; CDR2 reads SNEGSKA (reference sequence). The length of the CDR3 is 12 residues. CDR3 bases: TGCAGTGCGCGGGACCCACCCTACGAGCAGTACTTC. Translating it yields CSARDPPYEQYF.

Ten or more counts support this clonotype. This chain links TRBV10-2 with TRBJ2-3, with TRBD1 matching over 7 bases. Trimming removed 3 bases from V and 5 bases from J; junction bases left unmatched: 2. CDR3 length: 13 amino acids. Germline V gives CDR1 WSHSY, CDR2 SAAADI. The CDR3, as DNA: TGCGCCAGCAGTGACTACAGGGGAGATACGCAGTATTTT. As protein: CASSDYRGDTQYF.

The CDR3 protein is CASSSTGGEVSYEQYF. CDR3 DNA sequence: TGTGCCAGCAGTTCCACAGGGGGCGAAGTTTCCTACGAGCAGTACTTC. The chain recombines TRBV27 with TRBJ2-7; 9 nucleotides align to TRBD1. J was trimmed by 1 base and V by 4 bases; bases with no gene match: 8. Germline lookup yields CDR1 MNHEY and CDR2 SMNVEV (reference sequence). CDR3 length: 16 residues.

The chain joins TRBV4-2 to TRBJ2-2; the match to TRBD2 covers 11 bases. V shed 7 bases and J 4 bases; nucleotides not matched to a gene: 8. The CDR3 spans 16 residues. CDR1 is LGHNA, CDR2 YNFKEQ, per germline. The chain's CDR3 is CASTETSGMGTGELFF. The CDR3 region has the DNA TGTGCCAGCACTGAGACTAGCGGGATGGGCACCGGGGAGCTGTTTTTT.

Only a few counts were recorded for this clonotype. The rearrangement links TRBV18 to TRBJ2-2; D perhaps matches TRBD2 (6 bases). CDR1 is KGHSH and CDR2 is LQKENI in the germline V gene. The V end was cut by 8 bases, the J end by 0 bases, with 13 bases between. The CDR3 spans 15 residues. The CDR3: CASHLGGSNTGELFF. The CDR3 nucleotides read TGTGCCAGCCACCTGGGGGGTTCGAACACCGGGGAGCTGTTTTTT.

This clonotype was detected only a few times. The rearrangement joins TRBV5-1 to TRBJ2-5, with TRBD1 matching over 12 bases. The CDR3 has 15 residues. The ends lost 3 bases at V and 3 bases at J; junction bases unmatched: 3. Germline CDR1 SGHRS, CDR2 YFSETQ. This chain's CDR3 is CASSWGTGGKETQYF. In DNA form, the CDR3 reads TGCGCCAGCAGCTGGGGGACAGGGGGCAAAGAGACCCAGTACTTC.

This clonotype was counted at least ten times. The J gene is TRBJ2-7, the V gene TRBV20-1, with D tentatively TRBD1 or TRBD2 (5 bases each). Germline lookup yields CDR1 DFQATT and CDR2 SNEGSKA (reference sequence). V lost 5 bases and J lost 3, with 20 bases in between. The CDR3 is 15 residues long. The CDR3 bases are TGCAGTGCTTTAACTACCTCCGGGACCGTCTACGAGCAGTACTTC. It translates to CSALTTSGTVYEQYF.

The V and J genes are TRBV18 and TRBJ2-7; D is unresolved. Germline CDR1 is KGHSH and CDR2 is LQKENI. This CDR3 region has 16 residues. Trimming stripped 1 base from V and 4 bases from J, with 17 bases between. The chain's CDR3 is CASSPRSADLTYEQYF. The CDR3 DNA sequence: TGTGCCAGCTCACCACGATCGGCAGACCTTACTTACGAGCAGTACTTC.

J is TRBJ1-5 and V is TRBV20-1; 9 bases agree with TRBD1. The CDR3 loop spans 15 amino acids. CDR1 is DFQATT and CDR2 is SNEGSKA in the germline V gene (reference sequence). Trimming cost V 0 bases and J 2 bases; bases outside gene matches: 2. This chain's CDR3 is CSARERTGGNQPQHF. The CDR3 nucleotides are TGCAGTGCTAGAGAAAGGACAGGGGGCAATCAGCCCCAGCATTTT.

This clonotype has a handful of counts. The rearrangement joins TRBV6-2 or TRBV6-3 to TRBJ1-1; D is uncertain. This CDR3 comprises 15 residues. Trimming removed 9 bases at V and 4 bases at J, with 21 bases between. Per germline, CDR1 MNHEY and CDR2 SVGEGT. This CDR3 is CASTSTPDSGTEAFF. CDR3 DNA: TGTGCCAGTACTTCCACGCCGGATAGCGGCACTGAAGCTTTCTTT.

The chain is built from TRBV5-6 and TRBJ2-5; possibly TRBD1 for D (5 bases). CDR1 is SGHDT, CDR2 YYEEEE, per germline. The CDR3 covers 16 residues. The ends were cut back, 3 bases at V and 2 bases at J, with 17 bases in the middle. CDR3 residues: CASSSWGLQRQETQYF. CDR3 coding DNA: TGTGCCAGCAGCTCTTGGGGCTTACAAAGACAAGAGACCCAGTACTTC.

The V gene is TRBV6-5, the J gene TRBJ2-7, with 7 bases fitting TRBD1. Unmatched junction bases numbered 11, after V lost 6 bases and J lost 3 bases. Germline-derived CDR1 and CDR2 are MNHEY and SVGAGI. The CDR3 spans 15 residues. The CDR3 region has the DNA TGTGCCAGCAGCCGTCGACAGGGTTGGGGCTACGAGCAGTACTTC. This gives the protein CASSRRQGWGYEQYF.

This clonotype was seen at least ten times. This chain joins TRBV5-4 and TRBJ2-3; tentative D call: TRBD2 (5 bases). The CDR3 totals 14 residues. CDR1 and CDR2 (germline): SGHNT, YYREEE (reference sequence). The V gene lost 1 base and the J gene lost 5 bases, with 11 bases spanning the gap. The CDR3 DNA reads TGTGCCAGCAGCTTGAGAGGGAAGGAAGATACGCAGTATTTT. As protein: CASSLRGKEDTQYF.

This clonotype has just one count. V and J are TRBV7-6 and TRBJ2-5; TRBD2 matches 8 bases. This CDR3 is built from 17 residues. After removal of 5 bases from V and 2 bases from J, the junction contained 13 bases not matched to a gene. The germline V gene encodes CDR1 SGHVS and CDR2 FNYEAQ. This chain's CDR3 is CASSVVRWSSGQETQYF. CDR3 bases: TGTGCCAGCAGCGTGGTTAGGTGGTCTAGCGGGCAAGAGACCCAGTACTTC.

This chain joins TRBV18 and TRBJ1-4, with D tentatively TRBD1 (5 bases). Germline V gives CDR1 KGHSH, CDR2 LQKENI. The CDR3 covers 13 residues. The V end was cut by 6 bases, the J end by 6 bases, with 11 bases between. CDR3 sequence reads: CASSSGADEKLFF. Here the CDR3 DNA reads TGTGCCAGCTCCAGTGGGGCCGATGAAAAACTGTTTTTT.

The chain couples TRBV5-1 to TRBJ2-3; possible D gene TRBD1, 6 bases. Germline CDR1 reads SGHRS; CDR2 reads YFSETQ. V gave up 1 base and J gave up 6 bases, with 15 bases separating them. There are 15 residues in the CDR3. The CDR3 loop reads CASSLSGQVWDTQYF. Written as DNA, the CDR3 is TGCGCCAGCAGCTTGTCGGGACAAGTGTGGGATACGCAGTATTTT.

This rearrangement joins TRBV15 to TRBJ1-6; D remains unclear. The CDR3 consists of 13 residues. Trimming took off 5 bases at V and 5 bases at J, with 7 bases between the two ends. Germline-derived CDR1 and CDR2 are LNHNV and YYDKDF (reference sequence). The CDR3 coding sequence is TGTGCCACCAGCCGGGCCGATAATTCACCCCTCCACTTT. Translation gives CATSRADNSPLHF.

This chain joins TRBV6-1 and TRBJ2-4; 9 bases map to TRBD2. CDR1 and CDR2 (germline): MNHNS, SASEGT. After removal of 6 bases from V and 6 bases from J, the junction contained 3 bases not matched to a gene. This CDR3 has 13 residues. CDR3 sequence: CASSGTSTNIQYF. The CDR3 DNA follows: TGTGCCAGCAGCGGGACTAGCACAAACATTCAGTACTTC.

This clonotype was counted many times. The chain couples TRBV29-1 to TRBJ2-2; D remains ambiguous. CDR3 length equals 12 residues. Germline loops: CDR1 SQVTM, CDR2 ANQGSEA. V was shortened by 6 bases and J by 5 bases, with 10 bases between the two germline ends. The CDR3 sequence: CSVAPGTGELFF. In nucleotides, the CDR3 is TGCAGCGTCGCCCCAGGAACCGGGGAGCTGTTTTTT.

As concerns this clonotype: A much more abundant neighbour one base away suggests this may be a read error. J is TRBJ2-7 and V is TRBV10-3, with TRBD2 matching 8 bases. V trimming: 3 bases; J trimming: 3 bases; junction bases outside the gene matches: 19. Looked up from germline, CDR1 is ENHRY and CDR2 is SYGVKD. There are 19 residues in the CDR3. In DNA, the CDR3 is TGTGCCATCAGTGATTTTCCCGGGACTAGAGGGAGGGCGATCTACGAGCAGTACTTC. This gives the protein CAISDFPGTRGRAIYEQYF.

J is TRBJ2-1 and V is TRBV20-1, with 7 bases matching TRBD2. Germline-derived CDR1 and CDR2 are DFQATT and SNEGSKA (reference sequence). The trim removed 5 bases at V and 9 bases at J, leaving 13 bases unmatched. This CDR3 spans 14 amino acids. CDR3 loop: CSAAGRDYHGEQFF. The DNA for the CDR3 is TGCAGTGCTGCGGGGCGGGACTACCACGGTGAGCAGTTCTTC.

The CDR3 nucleotides are TGTGCCAGCAGCGCCGGTGCGGGGGGCTACGAGCAGTACTTC. Translation gives CASSAGAGGYEQYF. The V gene is TRBV7-3, the J gene TRBJ2-7, with TRBD2 matching over 8 bases. CDR1 and CDR2 (germline): SGHTA, FQGTGA. This CDR3 contains 14 residues. The V segment lost 5 bases and the J segment 3 bases; nucleotides outside the gene matches: 6.

In its sample, this clonotype was seen many times. This sequence joins TRBV9 and TRBJ2-7, with 8 bases aligning to TRBD2. From germline, CDR1 is SGDLS and CDR2 YYNGEE. Losses at the gene ends were 2 bases for V and 3 bases for J; bases not matched to a gene: 10. CDR3 length equals 16 residues. The chain's CDR3 is CASSVLASGPVYEQYF. DNA for the CDR3: TGTGCCAGCAGCGTCCTAGCTAGCGGGCCCGTCTACGAGCAGTACTTC.

This clonotype was detected only a few times. V gene TRBV3-1 combines with J gene TRBJ2-4, with 9 bases that match TRBD2. The length of the CDR3 is 16 residues. The junction had 10 bases not matched to a gene; V was cut back by 1 base and J by 9 bases. Germline-derived CDR1 and CDR2 are LGHDT and YNNKEL (reference sequence). The CDR3 protein is CASSQGPGTSMGIQYF. CDR3 sequence (DNA): TGTGCCAGCAGCCAAGGTCCCGGGACTAGCATGGGCATTCAGTACTTC.

Only one count was recorded for this clonotype. The chain uses TRBV6-1 and TRBJ2-7; D not resolved. The CDR3 is made up of 11 amino acids. Germline assignment: CDR1 MNHNS and CDR2 SASEGT. Trimming pared 7 bases from V and 6 bases from J, leaving 10 bases between. The CDR3 reads CASTERGEQYF. The CDR3 DNA reads TGTGCCAGCACAGAGAGAGGCGAGCAGTACTTC.

This clonotype was seen ten or more times. The chain couples TRBV7-7 to TRBJ2-7; TRBD2 agrees at 16 bases. The CDR3 is 17 amino acids. CDR1 is SSHAT, CDR2 FNYEAQ, per germline (reference sequence). Losses at the gene ends were 5 bases for V and 0 bases for J; bases not matched to a gene: 4. The CDR3 protein is CASSPGTSGRGSYEQYF. The CDR3 nucleotides are TGTGCCAGCAGCCCCGGGACTAGCGGGAGGGGCTCCTACGAGCAGTACTTC.

This chain uses TRBV4-2 with TRBJ1-1; possibly TRBD1 for D (6 bases). The CDR3 is 15 residues long. V dropped 7 bases and J dropped 0 bases, with 15 bases sitting between them. Germline V gene lookup returns CDR1 LGHNA and CDR2 YNFKEQ. The CDR3 reads CASTRTESMNTEAFF. CDR3 nucleotides: TGTGCCAGCACTAGGACAGAGTCCATGAACACTGAAGCTTTCTTT.

This clonotype was recorded a few times. This sequence joins TRBV5-5 and TRBJ2-1, with 7 bases that match TRBD1. The J segment lost 5 bases and the V segment lost 0 bases, leaving 2 bases of the junction unmatched. This CDR3 contains 14 residues. The germline gives CDR1 SGHKS, CDR2 YYEKEE (reference sequence). Here the CDR3 reads CASSLDQGDNEQFF. The CDR3 nucleotides read TGTGCCAGCAGCTTGGATCAGGGGGACAATGAGCAGTTCTTC.

This clonotype was counted only a few times. The V call is TRBV20-1, the J call TRBJ2-5; TRBD1 matches 9 bases. Germline values: CDR1 DFQATT, CDR2 SNEGSKA (reference sequence). With 7 bases clipped from V and 1 base from J, the junction kept 7 bases outside the gene matches. This CDR3 is built from 14 residues. For the CDR3, the DNA is TGCAGTGTTGCCTCGGGACAGGGCCAAGAGACCCAGTACTTC. Its protein is CSVASGQGQETQYF.

This chain joins TRBV5-1 and TRBJ2-2; D possibly corresponds to TRBD1 (5 bases). Per germline, CDR1 SGHRS and CDR2 YFSETQ. V lost 0 bases and J lost 5, with 11 bases in between. CDR3 length: 15 residues. Here the CDR3 DNA reads TGCGCCAGCAGCTTGGCAGGGAAGAATACCGGGGAGCTGTTTTTT. This translates into CASSLAGKNTGELFF.

This clonotype was detected only a few times. The gene calls are TRBV5-1 and TRBJ1-1; weak D call: TRBD1 (5 bases). The V and J ends lost 5 bases and 1 base respectively, with 12 bases between them. CDR1 SGHRS and CDR2 YFSETQ come from the germline V gene. The CDR3 loop spans 14 amino acids. CDR3: CASRPDKSNTEAFF. The CDR3 nucleotides read TGCGCCAGCAGGCCGGACAAATCGAACACTGAAGCTTTCTTT.